The clone carrying this T cell receptor (beta chain) was picked up a small number of times. Its antigen is not known. The data are from a study of a mutant IDH1 vaccine in newly diagnosed glioma. General study findings and limits: Variations in leading peripheral T cell clonotypes appeared to have no connection with pseudoprogression.

Method: immunoSEQ multiplex PCR; TCRdb's copy keeps in-frame clones and lacks some. Here the sample spans around 60,000 clones, roughly 79% being singletons. This CDR3 is built from 12 residues. Germline V gene lookup returns CDR1 SNHLY and CDR2 FYNNEI. Trimming shortened V by 9 bases and J by 4 bases, and 12 bases separated the two germline ends. As to time point: week 35, safety follow-up. It was 300 ug of mutant IDH1 20-mer peptide that made up each vaccine dose, given with topical imiquimod. The chain is built from TRBV2 and TRBJ1-1, with D possibly matching TRBD1 (5 bases). The receptor's source is a man aged 40-49 years with glioma. The source was PBMCs, collected from a glioma patient whose treatment included an IDH1 peptide vaccine. The CDR3 nucleotides are TGTGCCAGGCGCTTTACAGGCACTGAAGCTTTCTTT. Translation: CARRFTGTEAFF.